The clone carrying this T cell receptor beta chain turned up a few times. Its antigen remains unknown. Looked up from germline, CDR1 is LGHNA and CDR2 is YNFKEQ. V shed 2 bases and J shed 4 bases, with 8 bases lying between them. The CDR3 sequence is 13 residues long. A second PCR, run for about 6 to 12 cycles, used a sample-barcoded 5' primer plus a J-beta primer mix. TCRdb re-derived calls from the 5' RACE reads in MiXCR, one entry per CDR3 protein. The profile shows over 1,300,000 distinct CDR3 sequences, around 55% of them singletons. This specimen comes from a study of blood T cells in healthy people across ages. Broader study findings: Possibly, changes in expanded clonotypes were confounded because donor CMV status was unknown.

Sequences were obtained from blood. The gene calls are TRBV4-2 and TRBJ2-5; the D gene is possibly TRBD2 (5 bases). This clonotype was sampled from a man aged 18 to 29 in good health. CDR3 loop: CASSQRGGETQYF. The CDR3 region has the DNA TGTGCCAGCAGCCAACGGGGTGGAGAGACCCAGTACTTC.